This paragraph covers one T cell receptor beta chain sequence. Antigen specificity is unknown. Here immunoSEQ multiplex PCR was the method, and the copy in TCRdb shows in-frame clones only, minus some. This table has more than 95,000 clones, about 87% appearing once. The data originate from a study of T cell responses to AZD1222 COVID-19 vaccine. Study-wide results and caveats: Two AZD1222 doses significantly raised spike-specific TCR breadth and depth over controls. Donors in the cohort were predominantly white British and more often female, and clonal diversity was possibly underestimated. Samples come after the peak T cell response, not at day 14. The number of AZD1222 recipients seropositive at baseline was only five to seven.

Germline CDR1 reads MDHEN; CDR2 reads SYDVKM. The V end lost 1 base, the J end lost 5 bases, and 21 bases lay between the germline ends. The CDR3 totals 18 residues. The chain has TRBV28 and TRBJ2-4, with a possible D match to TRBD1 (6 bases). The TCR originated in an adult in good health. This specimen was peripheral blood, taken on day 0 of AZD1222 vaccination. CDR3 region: CASSLSTGLGTIENIQYF. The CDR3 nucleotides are TGTGCCAGCAGTTTATCCACAGGTTTAGGGACAATCGAAAACATTCAGTACTTC.